Following are 6 T cell receptor beta chains from one sample sequenced in a study of blood T cell repertoires in COVID-19 (dated by TCRdb to 2019 to 2021). Library generation was performed with the immunoSEQ multiplex PCR assay. TCRdb mirrors the immuneACCESS table, restricted to in-frame sequences. Some clones are absent from its copies; in checked studies, under half trace to an unresolved V gene, and the reason for the others is unknown. The sample table contains about 230,000 clones; only one count was recorded for approximately 86% of them. The ten biggest clones cover around 1.3% of the sample. Sequencing used peripheral blood. The receptors stem from a woman aged 30 to 39 with COVID-19, enrolled during active disease.

The chain uses TRBV27 and TRBJ1-2; the D gene is possibly TRBD1 (6 bases). The CDR3 contains 14 residues. In germline, CDR1 is MNHEY, CDR2 SMNVEV (reference sequence). V lost 4 bases and J 4 bases, leaving 13 bases between the germline ends. The CDR3 bases are TGTGCCAGCAGTTCTTGGGACACCCCCTATGGCTACACCTTC. This translates into CASSSWDTPYGYTF.

The chain joins TRBV2 to TRBJ2-2, with TRBD2 identical over 8 bases. Germline trimming cut 4 bases from V and 3 bases from J; bases unmatched to any gene: 7. The CDR3 runs to 16 residues. From germline, CDR1 is SNHLY and CDR2 FYNNEI. The CDR3 DNA reads TGTGCCAGCAGTGGCCACTCGCGGGGGGACACCGGGGAGCTGTTTTTT. As protein: CASSGHSRGDTGELFF.

The genes are TRBV6-2 or TRBV6-3 and TRBJ2-7, with a tentative D call TRBD2 (6 bases). The germline CDR1 and CDR2 sequences are MNHEY and SVGEGT. The CDR3 consists of 17 residues. The V and J ends lost 5 bases and 2 bases respectively, with 22 bases between them. For the CDR3, the DNA is TGTGCCAGCAGTGGGAATCTAGCGAGAATCCCGACCTACGAGCAGTACTTC. Translated: CASSGNLARIPTYEQYF.

V is TRBV4-3 and J is TRBJ1-5; no clear D gene. The V end was cut by 2 bases, the J end by 5 bases, with 13 bases between. The V gene's germline CDR1 is LGHNA and CDR2 YSLEER. The CDR3 is 15 residues long. The CDR3 bases are TGCGCCAGCAGCCAATTATACGGGGATCATCAGCCCCAGCATTTT. Translated, it gives CASSQLYGDHQPQHF.

This chain joins TRBV24-1 and TRBJ2-3; TRBD2 is a possible D gene (5 bases). The V end was cut by 0 bases, the J end by 0 bases, with 15 bases between. The CDR3 consists of 18 residues. CDR1 and CDR2 from the germline V gene are KGHDR and SFDVKD. In DNA form, the CDR3 reads TGTGCCACCAGTGATTTGCAATTAGGGCCGGGGAGCACAGATACGCAGTATTTT. Residues: CATSDLQLGPGSTDTQYF.

In nucleotides, the CDR3 is TGTGCCAGTAGGGACAGGGGAAGTGGTGGCTACACCTTC. It translates to CASRDRGSGGYTF. The rearrangement uses TRBV19 and TRBJ1-2; TRBD1 aligns across 9 bases. CDR1 LNHDA and CDR2 SQIVND come from the germline V gene (reference sequence). Trimming at V came to 6 bases and at J to 7 bases, leaving 6 bases not matched to a gene. The CDR3 is 13 residues long.